This T cell receptor beta chain was found in a study of response to subunit inactivated influenza vaccine. Unmatched junction bases numbered 15, after V lost 6 bases and J lost 1 base. The CDR3 consists of 17 residues. Germline V gene lookup returns CDR1 DFQATT and CDR2 SNEGSKA (reference sequence). TCRdb used MiXCR to reprocess the RT-PCR reads, holding one entry per CDR3 protein. Of about 570,000 distinct CDR3 sequences in the sample, around 11% are singletons; the top ten hold more than 9.5%. These data were also filed under a second study, of T cells expressing NK-cell markers. That work adds: With UMIs, 5'RACE template switching was used to make TCR beta cDNA. CD3+CD56+NKG2C+, CD3+CD56+NKG2C- and CD3+CD56-NKG2C+ T cells, once sorted, supplied the TCR beta repertoires.

V and J are TRBV20-1 and TRBJ2-3; 8 bases fit TRBD2. This TCR derives from a man aged 50 to 60 who received an inactivated influenza vaccine. The specimen was PBMCs from blood, collected on the day of vaccination. CDR3 protein: CSAMGLVLAPRTDTQYF. The CDR3, as DNA: TGCAGTGCAATGGGACTAGTCTTAGCCCCTCGCACAGATACGCAGTATTTT.